This T cell receptor (beta chain) was sequenced for a study of T cell repertoires in cytomegalovirus infection (dated by TCRdb to the late 2010s). Concerning the study at large: Recently identified HLA-C-restricted CMV epitopes, whose presentation resists viral immunomodulation, were targeted by peptide stimulations together with well-studied HLA-B-restricted epitopes. The HLA type of each donor mattered for the analysis, because public TCR beta signatures pointed to carriage of CMV infection along with the matching HLA type. Study-wide conclusions, independent of this receptor: The ex vivo response was dominated by HLA-C-restricted CMV-specific TCR beta clonotypes, which also provided the single most frequent clonotype in two of eight donors. Cumulative frequency of public TCR beta family members discriminated carriers of CMV infection plus the relevant HLA type in this cohort and an independent 352-donor cohort.

V loses 0 bases of germline sequence and J loses 0 bases, and the interval between the two ends is 16 bases. The CDR3 sequence holds 18 residues, the cysteine and phenylalanine included. Just CDR3 DNA is preserved here, 54 bases in frame from base 1. The germline V gene (reference sequence) gives CDR1 as SGHNT and CDR2 as YYREEE. With respect to this clonotype: Its antigen remains undetermined. No clone much larger than this one lies a single base away; base qualities are absent.

Instrument used: Illumina HiSeq 1500. The raw public data were reprocessed by TCRdb itself: fastp quality trimming at Q25, MiXCR clonotype calling, in-frame beta chains only. Identical CDR3 protein sequences are pooled into one entry, listed with their most common genes and DNA. The sample table shows hundreds of thousands of distinct CDR3 sequences, and about 28% are seen once. In total, the top ten clones hold 20% of the sample. This specimen's treatment or condition label, per the study, means: in vitro stimulation with specific CMV peptide epitopes to enrich CMV-specific T cells. The material was cultured PBMCs, obtained from culture after CMV antigen stimulation. This TCR came from a human donor in good health (CMV status not recorded). Some clones in this sample may be carry-over from other donors' samples. In this chain, TRBV5-4 is recombined with TRBJ2-1; D gene: possibly TRBD2, on 6 matching bases. The base sequence is TGTGCCAGCAGCTTGGGTGGGTTGGCGGGAAGCTCCTACAATGAGCAGTTCTTC. This yields the protein CASSLGGLAGSSYNEQFF.